The 5 T cell receptor beta chains reported below all come from one sample, sequenced in a study of chemoradiotherapy in HPV16-positive cancers. Only in-frame clones appear in the TCRdb table, and some are missing; sequencing was by immunoSEQ multiplex PCR. The sample records about 4,800 clones, roughly 90% being singletons. The source material was tumor tissue, sampled from a patient who underwent chemoradiotherapy. The receptor source for this set is a human donor with HPV-associated anogenital cancer.

A word on this clone: At one end, the junction sequence differs from germline, possibly due to a read error. This rearrangement joins TRBV7-7 to TRBJ1-1, with D perhaps matching TRBD1 (6 bases). The CDR3 is 13 residues long. The V gene's germline CDR1 is SSHAT and CDR2 FNYEAQ (reference sequence). This CDR3 is CASSLGPGQKAFF. The CDR3, as DNA: TGTGCTAGCAGCTTGGGGCCTGGACAGAAAGCTTTCTTT.

The J gene is TRBJ2-3, the V gene TRBV7-3, with D perhaps TRBD1 or TRBD2 (5 bases each). Germline V gene lookup returns CDR1 SGHTA and CDR2 FQGTGA. CDR3 length equals 13 residues. The V end lost 5 bases, the J end lost 2 bases, and 8 bases lay between the germline ends. The DNA of the CDR3 is TGTGCCAGCAGCCCGGGGACCACAGATACGCAGTATTTT. Translating it yields CASSPGTTDTQYF.

The chain recombines TRBV5-4 with TRBJ2-5; D gene uncertain. Trimming pared 2 bases from V and 2 bases from J, leaving 13 bases between. The CDR3 runs to 15 residues. Germline CDR1 reads SGHNT; CDR2 reads YYREEE (reference sequence). The CDR3 DNA follows: TGTGCCAGCAGCTTTCGCTCCTCTCAACAAGAGACCCAGTACTTC. Amino acid sequence: CASSFRSSQQETQYF.

The gene calls are TRBV2 and TRBJ2-5, with 7 nucleotides matching TRBD1. V shed 4 bases, J shed 2 bases, and the junction held 1 base outside the gene matches. Germline V lookup: CDR1 SNHLY, CDR2 FYNNEI. The length of the CDR3 is 13 residues. DNA of the CDR3: TGTGCCAGCAGTGGGGACAGACAAGAGACCCAGTACTTC. It codes for CASSGDRQETQYF.

The V call is TRBV7-9, the J call TRBJ1-6; 9 bases are a match to TRBD1. Germline CDR1 and CDR2: SEHNR and FQNEAQ (reference sequence). The CDR3 loop spans 15 amino acids. V lost 5 bases, J lost 9 bases, and 8 bases stayed unmatched. The CDR3 DNA reads as TGTGCCAGCAGCCCAGCCGGGACAGGGATTTCACCCCTCCACTTT. Translating it yields CASSPAGTGISPLHF.